Following are 31 T cell receptor beta chains from one sample sequenced in a study of blood T cell repertoires in COVID-19. Here immunoSEQ multiplex PCR was the method, and the copy in TCRdb shows in-frame clones only, minus some. This table has about 320,000 clones, under 90% appearing once. Specimen: PBMCs or T cells enriched from blood (not recorded which). The receptors derive from a man aged 60 to 75 who had recovered from COVID-19.

The chain recombines TRBV11-2 with TRBJ2-1; 7 nucleotides line up with TRBD1. The CDR3 is made up of 15 amino acids. V trimming: 5 bases; J trimming: 0 bases; junction bases outside the gene matches: 4. The germline gives CDR1 SGHAT, CDR2 FQNNGV. DNA for the CDR3: TGTGCCAGCAGCCCACAGGGGAGCTCCTACAATGAGCAGTTCTTC. It translates to CASSPQGSSYNEQFF.

This clone was counted between two and nine times. The chain uses TRBV5-6 and TRBJ1-2; D may be TRBD1 (5 bases). This CDR3 region has 17 residues. The germline V gene has CDR1 SGHDT and CDR2 YYEEEE. V was clipped by 2 bases and J by 2 bases, with 19 bases between them. CDR3 nucleotides: TGTGCCAGCAGCTTTAGGGGATCTGGAGCGAAGAACTATGGCTACACCTTC. It codes for CASSFRGSGAKNYGYTF.

This clone showed up just once. The rearrangement joins TRBV4-1 to TRBJ2-1; 9 bases are shared with TRBD2. V lost 1 base to trimming and J lost 0 bases; unmatched junction nucleotides: 10. Germline V gene sequence: CDR1 MGHRA, CDR2 YSYEKL. The CDR3 contains 19 residues. CDR3 region: CASSQGTSALSSSYNEQFF. CDR3 nucleotides: TGCGCCAGCAGCCAAGGGACTAGCGCCCTTTCGAGCTCCTACAATGAGCAGTTCTTC.

The chain couples TRBV6-2 or TRBV6-3 to TRBJ2-3, with TRBD2 matching over 7 bases. The germline V gene has CDR1 MNHEY and CDR2 SVGEGT. V shed 0 bases and J 0 bases; nucleotides not matched to a gene: 3. CDR3 size: 16 residues. The CDR3 bases are TGTGCCAGCAGTTACTCACTAGCGTTAAGCACAGATACGCAGTATTTT. Residues: CASSYSLALSTDTQYF.

V gene TRBV11-2 combines with J gene TRBJ2-2, with 15 bases that match TRBD2. The CDR3 extends over 17 amino acids. V was pared by 6 bases and J by 7 bases, with 9 bases of the junction left unmatched. The germline CDR1 and CDR2 sequences are SGHAT and FQNNGV. DNA of the CDR3: TGTGCCAGCAGTAGGACTAGCGGGAGGGCCCTGGGCGGGGAGCTGTTTTTT. This sequence encodes CASSRTSGRALGGELFF.

The chain couples TRBV3-1 (or the pseudogene TRBV3-2) to TRBJ2-3, with 11 bases aligning to TRBD2. The CDR3 loop spans 19 amino acids. CDR1 is LGHDT and CDR2 is YNNKEL in the germline V gene (reference sequence). With V trimmed by 0 bases and J by 0 bases, 8 bases remained unmatched. Here the CDR3 DNA reads TGTGCCAGCAGCCAAGATTGGGCTAGCGGGAGGAGGAGCACAGATACGCAGTATTTT. Translating it yields CASSQDWASGRRSTDTQYF.

This chain joins TRBV2 and TRBJ2-5; 15 bases align to TRBD2. The trim removed 9 bases at V and 5 bases at J, leaving 7 bases unmatched. The CDR3 loop spans 15 amino acids. CDR1 and CDR2 from the germline V gene are SNHLY and FYNNEI. The DNA of the CDR3 is TGTGCCAGTGGACTAGCGGGAGGGATTTGGGAGACCCAGTACTTC. This gives the protein CASGLAGGIWETQYF.

The chain uses TRBV5-4 and TRBJ2-1; 9 nucleotides align to TRBD1. This CDR3 contains 14 residues. Per the germline V gene, CDR1 is SGHNT and CDR2 is YYREEE (reference sequence). J gave up 7 bases and V 3 bases, and 5 bases lay outside the gene matches. CDR3 region: CASSSDRGYNEQFF. CDR3 bases: TGTGCCAGCAGCTCGGACAGGGGATATAATGAGCAGTTCTTC.

This chain joins TRBV19 and TRBJ2-1; D is possibly TRBD2 (5 bases). Germline assignment: CDR1 LNHDA and CDR2 SQIVND (reference sequence). The CDR3 loop spans 14 amino acids. Trimming pared 0 bases from V and 12 bases from J, leaving 15 bases between. This chain's CDR3 is CASSIDGSGMGQFF. The CDR3, as DNA: TGTGCCAGTAGTATAGATGGGAGCGGAATGGGGCAGTTCTTC.

This sequence joins TRBV9 and TRBJ2-7; possible D gene TRBD2, 7 bases. The CDR3 is 16 amino acids. Germline V CDR1 and CDR2: SGDLS, YYNGEE. The ends were cut back, 3 bases at V and 3 bases at J, with 19 bases in the middle. The CDR3 is CASSESGGAVFYEQYF. CDR3 nucleotide sequence: TGTGCCAGCAGCGAATCTGGGGGGGCGGTCTTCTACGAGCAGTACTTC.

The J gene is TRBJ1-5, the V gene TRBV19, with TRBD1 matching 8 bases. This CDR3 contains 16 residues. Unmatched junction bases numbered 8, after V lost 2 bases and J lost 5 bases. From germline, CDR1 is LNHDA and CDR2 SQIVND (reference sequence). CDR3 sequence: CASSIIESDRDQPQHF. The DNA for the CDR3 is TGTGCCAGTAGTATAATCGAATCGGACAGGGATCAGCCCCAGCATTTT. Using reference TRBV19 and TRBJ1-5 for the parts outside the CDR3, the full variable domain is DGGITQSPKYLFRKEGQNVTLSCEQNLNHDAMYWYRQDPGQGLRLIYYSQIVNDFQKGDIAEGYSVSREKKESFPLTVTSAQKNPTAFYLCASSIIESDRDQPQHFGDGTRLSIL.

This rearrangement joins TRBV5-1 to TRBJ2-1, with D tentatively TRBD2 (5 bases). V was clipped by 4 bases and J by 6 bases, with 11 bases between them. The germline V gene has CDR1 SGHRS and CDR2 YFSETQ. The CDR3 runs to 13 residues. CDR3 residues: CASSGSDGNEQFF. The CDR3 DNA reads as TGCGCCAGCAGCGGGAGCGACGGCAATGAGCAGTTCTTC.

The CDR3 loop is CASSQEGGSRTGRSSTGNTIYF. As DNA, the CDR3 is TGCGCCAGCAGCCAAGAAGGGGGGTCTCGGACAGGGAGGTCTAGTACTGGAAACACCATATATTTT. The chain employs TRBV4-1 and TRBJ1-3; 8 nucleotides match TRBD1. CDR1 is MGHRA, CDR2 YSYEKL, per germline. CDR3 length equals 22 residues. The ends lost 0 bases at V and 2 bases at J; junction bases unmatched: 21.

This chain connects TRBV7-2 to TRBJ2-1; 15 bases agree with TRBD2. The CDR3 is made up of 15 amino acids. V gave up 5 bases and J gave up 7 bases; unmatched junction bases: 3. Germline V gene data show CDR1 as SGHTA and CDR2 as FQGNSA. DNA of the CDR3: TGTGCCAGCAGCAGGACTAGCGGGAGGGCTAATGAGCAGTTCTTC. It encodes CASSRTSGRANEQFF.

In DNA, the CDR3 is TGTGCCAGCACCCCACCGGGACTAGCGGACATTCAGTACTTC. Protein: CASTPPGLADIQYF. The V and J genes are TRBV6-6 and TRBJ2-4, with 11 bases matching TRBD2. Germline trimming cut 7 bases from V and 8 bases from J; bases unmatched to any gene: 7. The CDR3 loop spans 14 amino acids. Germline CDR1 and CDR2: MNHNY and SVGAGI (reference sequence).

The chain is built from TRBV9 and TRBJ2-2; weak D call: TRBD2 (5 bases). V was clipped by 5 bases and J by 7 bases, with 15 bases between them. The CDR3 is made up of 14 amino acids. Germline loops: CDR1 SGDLS, CDR2 YYNGEE. The CDR3 loop reads CASRRTGNDGELFF. The CDR3 nucleotides are TGTGCCAGCAGGCGGACGGGGAATGACGGGGAGCTGTTTTTT.

This chain links TRBV4-2 with TRBJ2-1, with TRBD2 matching over 14 bases. V shed 0 bases and J 9 bases; nucleotides not matched to a gene: 1. This CDR3 region has 15 residues. CDR1 and CDR2 from the germline V gene are LGHNA and YNFKEQ. The CDR3 protein is CASSQETSGRGEQFF. CDR3 nucleotide sequence: TGTGCCAGCAGCCAAGAGACTAGCGGGAGGGGTGAGCAGTTCTTC.

The chain employs TRBV21-1 and TRBJ1-2; the listed D gene, TRBD1, was not tested against the DNA. TRBV21-1 is given as a pseudogene. The CDR3 contains 13 residues. CDR3 sequence: CASSPLAGRGYTF. The DNA for the CDR3 is TGTGCCAGCAGCCCTTTGGCAGGCCGGGGCTACACCTTC.

V usage is TRBV5-1 and J usage is TRBJ1-6; perhaps TRBD1 as D (6 bases). Germline CDR1 and CDR2: SGHRS and YFSETQ. Trimming removed 0 bases from V and 12 bases from J, with 16 bases in between. This CDR3 has 15 residues. The CDR3 protein is CASSLVAGVNEPLHF. CDR3 DNA: TGCGCCAGCAGCTTGGTTGCAGGGGTAAACGAACCCCTCCACTTT.

This clone was seen once. The chain employs TRBV9 and TRBJ1-6; the D is unclear. Germline CDR1 reads SGDLS; CDR2 reads YYNGEE. The CDR3 loop spans 14 amino acids. V shed 1 base and J shed 7 bases, with 9 bases lying between them. CDR3 residues: CASSVFSENSPLHF. The CDR3, as DNA: TGTGCCAGCAGCGTATTTTCAGAAAATTCACCCCTCCACTTT.

The V call is TRBV28, the J call TRBJ1-2; 12 bases agree with TRBD1. Germline CDR1 reads MDHEN; CDR2 reads SYDVKM. Trimming cost V 5 bases and J 4 bases; bases outside gene matches: 5. The CDR3 has 15 residues. CDR3: CASSLGTGGTYGYTF. The CDR3 DNA sequence: TGTGCCAGCAGTCTAGGGACAGGGGGCACCTATGGCTACACCTTC.

V usage is TRBV5-8 and J usage is TRBJ1-4; 7 bases are a match to TRBD1. The CDR3 covers 17 residues. Germline trimming cut 1 base from V and 12 bases from J; bases unmatched to any gene: 18. CDR1 and CDR2 from the germline V gene are SGHTS and YDEGEE. CDR3 protein: CASSLYRGPLKMKELFF. In DNA, the CDR3 is TGTGCCAGCAGCTTGTACAGGGGTCCTTTGAAAATGAAGGAACTGTTTTTT. The entire variable domain, with the rest obtained from reference TRBV5-8 and TRBJ1-4, is as follows: EAGVTQSPTHLIKTRGQQATLRCSPISGHTSVYWYQQALGLGLQFLLWYDEGEERNRGNFPPRFSGRQFPNYSSELNVNALELEDSALYLCASSLYRGPLKMKELFFGSGTQLSVL.

The chain has TRBV28 and TRBJ2-4, with 11 positions matching TRBD2. CDR3 length: 16 residues. Germline assignment: CDR1 MDHEN and CDR2 SYDVKM. V dropped 6 bases and J dropped 6; count of bases not matched to a gene: 10. This chain's CDR3 is CASRLPVAGGGNIQYF. Written as DNA, the CDR3 is TGTGCCAGCAGGCTCCCGGTAGCGGGAGGGGGAAACATTCAGTACTTC.

The chain recombines TRBV11-2 with TRBJ2-7, with D possibly matching TRBD2 (5 bases). The V end lost 3 bases, the J end lost 6 bases, and 12 bases lay between the germline ends. The germline CDR1 and CDR2 sequences are SGHAT and FQNNGV. The CDR3 totals 13 residues. CDR3 loop: CASSFRFTSEQYF. In DNA form, the CDR3 reads TGTGCCAGCAGCTTCAGGTTTACTAGCGAGCAGTACTTC. The whole variable domain, remainder taken from reference TRBV11-2 and TRBJ2-7, is EAGVAQSPRYKIIEKRQSVAFWCNPISGHATLYWYQQILGQGPKLLIQFQNNGVVDDSQLPKDRFSAERLKGVDSTLKIQPAKLEDSAVYLCASSFRFTSEQYFGPGTRLTVT.

The genes are TRBV9 and TRBJ2-5; TRBD1 is a possible D gene (5 bases). Germline V gene data show CDR1 as SGDLS and CDR2 as YYNGEE. V was trimmed by 0 bases and J by 5 bases, leaving 14 bases between them. This CDR3 comprises 15 residues. CDR3 DNA sequence: TGTGCCAGCAGCGTAGCTGCCAGGGTAGGGGAGACCCAGTACTTC. Its translation is CASSVAARVGETQYF.

The chain employs TRBV27 and TRBJ2-7; D unresolved. Between the trimmed V and J ends, which lost 7 bases and 6 bases, there was a span of 16 bases. This CDR3 is 13 amino acids long. Germline lookup yields CDR1 MNHEY and CDR2 SMNVEV (reference sequence). The CDR3: CASIFLEVGEQYF. The DNA for the CDR3 is TGTGCCAGCATCTTCCTTGAGGTAGGCGAGCAGTACTTC.

The rearrangement uses TRBV10-3 and TRBJ1-5; TRBD1 agrees at 7 bases. In germline, CDR1 is ENHRY, CDR2 SYGVKD. V lost 3 bases, J lost 7 bases, and 6 bases stayed unmatched. The CDR3 has 14 residues. The CDR3 loop reads CAISDAQGPQPQHF. The DNA of the CDR3 is TGTGCCATCAGTGATGCACAGGGGCCACAGCCCCAGCATTTT.

V gene TRBV7-3 combines with J gene TRBJ2-1, with TRBD2 matching over 9 bases. The V gene end was trimmed by 5 bases and the J gene end by 5 bases; junction bases not matched to a gene: 7. Germline CDR1 is SGHTA and CDR2 is FQGTGA. This CDR3 spans 15 amino acids. The CDR3 spells CASSESGRMNNEQFF. For the CDR3, the DNA is TGTGCCAGCAGCGAAAGCGGGAGGATGAACAATGAGCAGTTCTTC.

A single count supports this clone. The chain recombines TRBV19 with TRBJ2-1, with 13 nucleotides matching TRBD2. Germline V gene sequence: CDR1 LNHDA, CDR2 SQIVND (reference sequence). This CDR3 has 18 amino acids. The V segment lost 1 base and the J segment 4 bases; nucleotides outside the gene matches: 7. The CDR3 reads CASSIGLAGGPPYNEQFF. Written as DNA, the CDR3 is TGTGCCAGTAGTATAGGACTAGCGGGAGGTCCCCCTTACAATGAGCAGTTCTTC.

The chain combines TRBV5-1 with TRBJ2-3; tentatively, D is TRBD2 (5 bases). The CDR3 extends over 17 amino acids. The V gene lost 2 bases and the J gene lost 0 bases, with 16 bases spanning the gap. Germline CDR1 is SGHRS and CDR2 is YFSETQ. CDR3 nucleotides: TGCGCCAGCAGCTTAAGACCCCGGGGAAGAAGCACAGATACGCAGTATTTT. Translated: CASSLRPRGRSTDTQYF. The full variable domain, with the rest looked up from reference TRBV5-1 and TRBJ2-3, is KAGVTQTPRYLIKTRGQQVTLSCSPISGHRSVSWYQQTPGQGLQFLFEYFSETQRNKGNFPGRFSGRQFSNSRSEMNVSTLELGDSALYLCASSLRPRGRSTDTQYFGPGTRLTVL.

The genes are TRBV19 and TRBJ2-7; D possibly corresponds to TRBD1 (5 bases). From germline, CDR1 is LNHDA and CDR2 SQIVND (reference sequence). This CDR3 contains 14 residues. V lost 3 bases and J 4 bases, leaving 13 bases between the germline ends. CDR3 residues: CASSMQGASYEQYF. CDR3 bases: TGTGCCAGTAGTATGCAAGGGGCTAGTTACGAGCAGTACTTC.